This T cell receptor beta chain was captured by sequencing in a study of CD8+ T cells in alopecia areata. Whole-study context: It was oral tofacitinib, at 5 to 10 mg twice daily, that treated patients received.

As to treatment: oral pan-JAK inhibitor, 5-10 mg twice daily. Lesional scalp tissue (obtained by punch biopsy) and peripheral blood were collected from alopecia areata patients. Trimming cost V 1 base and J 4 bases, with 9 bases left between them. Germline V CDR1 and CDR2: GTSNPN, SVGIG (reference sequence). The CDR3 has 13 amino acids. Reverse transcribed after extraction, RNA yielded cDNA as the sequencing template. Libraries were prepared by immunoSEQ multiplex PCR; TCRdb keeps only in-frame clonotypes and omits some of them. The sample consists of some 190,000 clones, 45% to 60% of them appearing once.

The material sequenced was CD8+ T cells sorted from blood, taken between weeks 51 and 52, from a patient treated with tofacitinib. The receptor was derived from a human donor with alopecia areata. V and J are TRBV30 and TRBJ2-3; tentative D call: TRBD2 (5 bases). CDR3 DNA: TGTGCCTGGAGTGGGGCGGAGGCAGATACGCAGTATTTT. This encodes CAWSGAEADTQYF.